This T cell receptor (beta chain) was found in a study of cytomegalovirus exposure and HLA in healthy donors (dated by TCRdb to between 2016 and 2019). Turning to the overall study: According to an earlier analysis of 550 to 700 of the donors, about 179 million T cells yielded 90 million to 130 million unique TCR beta sequences and approximately 280 Gb of sequence data. High-throughput TCR immunosequencing, statistical association of individual TCRs with disease status, and machine learning were combined to predict cytomegalovirus infection status. To study patterns of TCR occurrence, a later analysis re-analyzed previously published TCR beta repertoires from 600 to 750 donors and added high-resolution HLA genotyping. The later analysis used no new phenotypic data to find candidate immune exposures, relying instead on TCR beta sequences and their occurrence across donors. Roughly 320 gigabases of sequencing data and 70 million to 95 million unique TCR sequences made up an early release that covered approximately 650 HLA-typed donors. Alongside the repertoire data, information on donor age, sex, ethnicity and CMV serostatus was compiled. A handful of DR-DQ haplotypes were handled as single units for association and clustering because linkage in the cohort was strong. The study aimed to test whether signatures of past pathogen exposure could be identified by cataloging public T cell receptors. The study used immunosequencing to profile the T cell repertoires of 666 subjects and linked those repertoires to cytomegalovirus serostatus. In an earlier analysis of about 590 of the donors, high-throughput TCR beta sequencing was used to judge whether each TCR beta V gene segment behaved as functional or pseudogenic. Typing coverage varied by locus: about 620-640 donors for A, B, C, DRB1 and DQB1; more than 500 for DQA1; approximately 570 for DPA1; approximately 490 for DPB1. Class I and class II HLA loci were covered by the typing at four-digit resolution. On average, roughly 250,000 unique TCR beta nucleotide sequences were sequenced per donor among about 400 genotyped donors of the cohort, with roughly 18% of those sequences being non-productive. A later genetic analysis took genome-wide SNP genotypes for about 60% of the roughly 670 donors and used that subset as a discovery cohort. All discovery cohort repertoires had been generated on a single sequencing platform. Along with the approximately 700-subject first cohort, a separate validation cohort of over 90 different subjects was used. Of the 350 to 450 genotyped donors, 80% to 90% were placed in the genetic ancestry cluster associated with self-reported Caucasian donors. Beyond this particular receptor, the publication reports: Most TCR sequences were observed very rarely across donors, whereas some public TCRs were present in many individuals. In a later analysis, several top co-occurrence clusters were reported to appear linked to parvovirus B19, influenza, CMV and Epstein-Barr virus. In vitro tests confirmed that a few of the cytomegalovirus-associated TCR beta chains recognize cytomegalovirus antigens. Broadly in line with IMGT annotations, most TCR beta V segments showed up in productive rearrangements about 90% or about 30% of the time in an earlier analysis of roughly 590 of the donors. According to a later analysis, TCR association rates differed among HLA loci, with DRB1 alleles showing the most associated TCRs and HLA-C alleles showing the fewest. Because HLA typing was missing for some donors at each locus, association tests included only the typed subset. In a later analysis, HLA-associated TCR beta chains showed more clonal expansion and lower generation probabilities than non-associated chains that were equally common. A later genetic analysis reported fewer N-insertions in productive TCRs among donors in an Asian-associated ancestry cluster than the roughly 690-donor mean. It was suggested by the authors that the approach could potentially be generalized to other disease states and immunological phenotypes. A further reported finding was that TCR beta sequences accurately predicted the HLA-A and HLA-B alleles for most subjects in the first cohort. When HLA alleles, especially DR and DQ, strongly co-occurred, attributing TCR associations to individual alleles was difficult. Correlated functional status among segregating V segments might be attributable to linkage disequilibrium, but an unknown experimental factor could not be ruled out. A later genetic analysis associated a missense DCLRE1C variant with V-gene and J-gene trimming of TCR beta chains, and an independent cohort replicated the association. The classifier was reported to diagnose cytomegalovirus status with high specificity and sensitivity in both the original and validation cohorts. In a later analysis, most CMV-associated TCR beta chains were found to appear HLA-restricted, with HLA associations seemingly driven largely by CMV exposure. A cluster of highly shared sequence variants was judged likely to represent a technical artifact of the sequencing pipeline. This cohort had only TCR beta chains sequenced, and the lack of alpha or paired-chain data limited which features could be detected. The study gave a list of about 160 TCR beta chains associated with cytomegalovirus. Presence/absence analyses assumed roughly uniform sequencing depth across donors, an assumption that may not hold. The earlier analysis of almost 600 of the donors excluded 15 to 20 rarely observed V segments, including chromosome 9 orphons, because counts were too low. Immune exposure information for the cohort was limited to CMV serostatus. A later analysis associated 15,000 to 20,000 TCR beta sequences with specific HLA alleles at a false discovery rate of 0.05.

This clone was found once. The antigen it binds to is not known. The record has no base qualities; no much larger clone is one base away. The cohort was made up of 500 to 800 healthy bone marrow donors. At the time of sampling, all cohort members were nominally healthy, though unrecorded immune exposures were likely present. The donor was CMV seronegative and was included in the group of 352 seronegative cohort members. A peripheral blood sample was provided by each donor, and peripheral blood mononuclear cells were used for TCR beta sequencing. Genomic DNA was extracted from the blood cell samples with the Qiagen DNeasy Blood Extraction Kit. The library relied on the immunoSEQ multiplex PCR assay. The multiplex PCR relied on a mix of 60 forward primers for TCR Vbeta segments and 13 reverse primers for TCR Jbeta segments. The CDR3 region of rearranged TCR beta genes was amplified from genomic DNA with a multiplex PCR assay. On the Illumina HiSeq System, the amplified TCR beta libraries were sequenced as 87-base-pair reads. As for the authors' bioinformatics: A later analysis tallied roughly 78 million unique TCR beta chains across the approximately 670 repertoires, and approximately 12 million of those chains were shared by two or more donors. A nearest-neighbor algorithm error-corrected the raw reads and collapsed the reads into unique sequences, merging closely related sequences to remove PCR and sequencing errors. To assign V, D and J gene segments, CDR3 sequences were aligned to IMGT reference sequences. For a sequence to be retained, a match of at least six nucleotides to both a V gene segment and a J gene segment was required. A rearrangement counted as productive if the CDR3 had no stop codons and remained in frame with V and J, and every other rearrangement counted as non-productive. Following IMGT convention, CDR3 was defined as the stretch from the second conserved V-encoded cysteine to the conserved J-encoded phenylalanine. The earlier analysis of 550 to 650 of the donors excluded any sequence lacking an unambiguous match to a single V gene segment. In an earlier analysis of several hundred of the donors, a V segment was called functional when productive rearrangements were above 56.7%, and segregating when the standard deviation between donors exceeded 5%. To diagnose cytomegalovirus status from the catalog of TCR beta chain sequences, a statistical classification framework was built. V and J gene assignment, in a later analysis, came from comparing TCR nucleotide sequences with IMGT/GENE-DB human TR gene sequences. Using the TCRdist pipeline, a later analysis assigned CDR3 sequences along with most-parsimonious VDJ recombination scenarios. In a later analysis, every TCR beta chain was defined by the combination of its CDR3 amino acid sequence and its V-gene family, and reads without a unique V-gene family were dropped. A later analysis removed 550 to 650 highly shared, low-generation-probability nucleotide sequences to deal with suspected cross-contamination and a sequencing artifact. For each public chain, a later analysis derived a clonal expansion index from normalized ranks of inferred template counts within each repertoire. Generation probabilities in a later analysis came from a VDJ recombination model fitted to out-of-frame rearrangements, and those results were checked against IGoR. In a later analysis, TCR-TCR, TCR-HLA and TCR-CMV co-occurrence was scored with hypergeometric tests, and a repertoire-size bias correction was applied to TCR pairs. To estimate false discovery rates, a later analysis permuted the HLA or CMV assignments 20 times. In a later analysis, co-occurring TCRs were grouped with DBSCAN, and TCRdist sequence similarity was added when clustering was performed within HLA-allele-positive subsets. Co-occurrence clustering excluded repertoires with fewer than 30,000 or more than 120,000 public chains, plus five with anomalous nucleotide sharing. The source is immuneACCESS, and TCRdb retained only in-frame sequences with V and J called. Part of the clones is not carried over; for the studies checked, unresolved V genes explain less than half of this, and the remainder is unexplained. The D gene and trimming were derived from the DNA, and the V and J assignments and clone size from that table. The sample table shows approximately 280,000 clones, and 70% to 90% are seen once. The ten largest clones take up approximately 2.2% of the sample.

The sequencing input was PBMCs. The receptor's source is a woman aged 18-29 years in good health and CMV-seronegative.

CDR3 reads: CASSEYTGDIHEQYF. The nucleotides read TGTGCCAGCAGTGAATACACAGGGGACATCCACGAGCAGTACTTC. The chain couples TRBV25-1 to TRBJ2-7, with 7 bases matching TRBD1. Inclusive of the bounding cysteine and phenylalanine, the CDR3 is 15 residues long. Only the CDR3 portion is preserved as DNA: 45 bases, with reading frame beginning at the first base. Looking up the germline V gene yields CDR1 MGHDK and CDR2 SYGVNS. Relative to germline, V is missing 0 bases and J is missing 5 bases, with 7 bases of the junction outside any gene match.